Given below is one T cell receptor beta chain in context. This sample is part of a study of blood T cell repertoires in COVID-19. Germline V gives CDR1 SGHAT, CDR2 FQNNGV. V lost 2 bases, J lost 1 base, and 11 bases lay in between. The CDR3 sequence is 16 residues long. The table came from immunoSEQ multiplex PCR; TCRdb's copy has only in-frame clones and leaves some out. The table has just under 75,000 clones, around 80% seen once. V and J are TRBV11-2 and TRBJ1-4; perhaps TRBD1 as D (6 bases). This TCR derives from an elderly man with active or convalescent COVID-19. The sample taken for sequencing was peripheral blood. CDR3 sequence (DNA): TGTGCCAGCAGCTTACCGAGGACAGAAACTAATGAAAAACTGTTTTTT. It yields the protein CASSLPRTETNEKLFF. Together with reference TRBV11-2 and TRBJ1-4, the CDR3 gives the full variable domain: EAGVAQSPRYKIIEKRQSVAFWCNPISGHATLYWYQQILGQGPKLLIQFQNNGVVDDSQLPKDRFSAERLKGVDSTLKIQPAKLEDSAVYLCASSLPRTETNEKLFFGSGTQLSVL.